This T cell receptor (beta chain) was captured by sequencing in a study of blood T cell repertoires in COVID-19. The study assigned cohorts using participant-reported clinical history. The CDR3 covers 16 residues. Germline lookup yields CDR1 MDHEN and CDR2 SYDVKM. V was cut by 4 bases and J by 4 bases, with 16 bases left in between. Clones were read by immunoSEQ multiplex PCR, and TCRdb kept only the in-frame ones, dropping some. The sample includes about 300,000 clones, around 86% of them seen just once. The TCR comes from a man under 40 who had recovered from COVID-19. The source material was PBMCs or T cells enriched from blood (not recorded which). The genes are TRBV28 and TRBJ1-4; no clear D gene. This CDR3 reads CASSSKLGQNNEKLFF. The DNA for the CDR3 is TGTGCCAGCAGTTCTAAACTAGGGCAAAATAATGAAAAACTGTTTTTT.